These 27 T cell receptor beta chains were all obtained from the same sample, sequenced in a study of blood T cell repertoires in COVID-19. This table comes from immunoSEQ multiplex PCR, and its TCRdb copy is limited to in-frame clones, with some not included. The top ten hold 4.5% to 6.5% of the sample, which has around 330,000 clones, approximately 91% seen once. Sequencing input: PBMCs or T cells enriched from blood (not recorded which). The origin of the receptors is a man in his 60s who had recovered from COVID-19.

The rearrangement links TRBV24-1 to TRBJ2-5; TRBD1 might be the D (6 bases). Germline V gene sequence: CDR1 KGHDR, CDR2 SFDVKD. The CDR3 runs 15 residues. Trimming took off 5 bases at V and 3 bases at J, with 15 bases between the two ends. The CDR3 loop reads CATSAAGTTKETQYF. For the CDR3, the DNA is TGTGCCACCAGTGCAGCCGGGACAACTAAAGAGACCCAGTACTTC.

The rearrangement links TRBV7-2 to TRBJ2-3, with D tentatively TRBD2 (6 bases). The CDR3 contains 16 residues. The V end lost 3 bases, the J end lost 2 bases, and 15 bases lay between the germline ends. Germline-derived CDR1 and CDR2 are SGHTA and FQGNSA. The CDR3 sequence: CASSFLWGVLTDTQYF. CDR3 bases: TGTGCCAGCAGCTTCTTGTGGGGGGTCCTCACAGATACGCAGTATTTT.

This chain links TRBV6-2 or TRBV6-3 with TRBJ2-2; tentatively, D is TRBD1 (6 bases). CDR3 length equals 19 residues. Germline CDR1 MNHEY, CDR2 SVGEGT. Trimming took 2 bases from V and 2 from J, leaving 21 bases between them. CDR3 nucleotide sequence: TGTGCCAGCAGTTACACCCAAACTAGACAGGCCCTTAACACCGGGGAGCTGTTTTTT. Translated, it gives CASSYTQTRQALNTGELFF.

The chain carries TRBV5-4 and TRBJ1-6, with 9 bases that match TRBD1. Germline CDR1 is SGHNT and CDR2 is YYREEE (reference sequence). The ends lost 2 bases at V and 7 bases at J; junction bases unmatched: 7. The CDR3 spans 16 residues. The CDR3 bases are TGTGCCAGCAGCTTCCGGGGGACAGGGCTGAATTCACCCCTCCACTTT. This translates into CASSFRGTGLNSPLHF.

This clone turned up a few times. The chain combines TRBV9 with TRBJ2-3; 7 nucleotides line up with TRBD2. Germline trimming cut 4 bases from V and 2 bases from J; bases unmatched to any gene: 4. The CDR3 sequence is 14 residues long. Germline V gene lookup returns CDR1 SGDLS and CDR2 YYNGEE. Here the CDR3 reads CASSFAGVTDTQYF. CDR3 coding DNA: TGTGCCAGCAGCTTTGCGGGGGTCACAGATACGCAGTATTTT.

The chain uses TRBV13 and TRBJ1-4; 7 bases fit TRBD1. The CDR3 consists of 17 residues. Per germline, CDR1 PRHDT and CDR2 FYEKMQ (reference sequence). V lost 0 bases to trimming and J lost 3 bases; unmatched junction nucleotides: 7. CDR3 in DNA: TGTGCCAGCAGCTTAGGGGTGTTACAGGGGCCTAATGAAAAACTGTTTTTT. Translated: CASSLGVLQGPNEKLFF.

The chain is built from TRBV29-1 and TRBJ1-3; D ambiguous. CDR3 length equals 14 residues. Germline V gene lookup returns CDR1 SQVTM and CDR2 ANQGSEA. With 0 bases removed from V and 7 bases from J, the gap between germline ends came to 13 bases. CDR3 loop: CSVEDSLHGNTIYF. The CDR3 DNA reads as TGCAGCGTTGAAGATAGCTTACACGGGAACACCATATATTTT.

CDR3 sequence reads: CASSYDRLAVQYF. For the CDR3, the DNA is TGTGCCAGCAGTTACGACCGACTAGCGGTCCAGTACTTC. This sequence joins TRBV6-5 and TRBJ2-5; TRBD2 agrees at 9 bases. V lost 2 bases to trimming and J lost 10 bases; unmatched junction nucleotides: 5. Germline V CDR1 and CDR2: MNHEY, SVGAGI. This CDR3 has 13 amino acids.

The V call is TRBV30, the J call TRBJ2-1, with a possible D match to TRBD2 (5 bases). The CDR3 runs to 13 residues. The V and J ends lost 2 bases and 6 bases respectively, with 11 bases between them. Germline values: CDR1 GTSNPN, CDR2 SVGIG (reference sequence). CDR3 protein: CAWSLGLVNEQFF. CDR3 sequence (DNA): TGTGCCTGGAGTCTTGGACTGGTCAATGAGCAGTTCTTC.

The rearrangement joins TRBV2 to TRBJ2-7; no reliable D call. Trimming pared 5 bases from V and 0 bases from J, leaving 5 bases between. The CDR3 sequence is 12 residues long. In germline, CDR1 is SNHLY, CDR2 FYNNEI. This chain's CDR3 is CASSSLSYEQYF. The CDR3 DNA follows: TGTGCCAGCAGTTCTCTCTCCTACGAGCAGTACTTC.

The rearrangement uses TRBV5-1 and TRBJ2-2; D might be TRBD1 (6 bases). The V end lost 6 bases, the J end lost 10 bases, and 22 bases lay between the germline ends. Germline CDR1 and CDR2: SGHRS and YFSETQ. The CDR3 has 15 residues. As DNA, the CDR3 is TGCGCCAGCACCCTGACAGGATCGGCAGCCGTGGAGCTGTTTTTT. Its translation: CASTLTGSAAVELFF.

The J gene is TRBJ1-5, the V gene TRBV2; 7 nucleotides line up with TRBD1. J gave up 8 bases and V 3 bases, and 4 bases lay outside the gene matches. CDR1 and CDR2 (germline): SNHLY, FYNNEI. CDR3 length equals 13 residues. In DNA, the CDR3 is TGTGCCAGCAGTGAGTACGGACAGGAGCCCCAGCATTTT. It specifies CASSEYGQEPQHF. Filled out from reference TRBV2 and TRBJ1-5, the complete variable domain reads EPEVTQTPSHQVTQMGQEVILRCVPISNHLYFYWYRQILGQKVEFLVSFYNNEISEKSEIFDDQFSVERPDGSNFTLKIRSTKLEDSAMYFCASSEYGQEPQHFGDGTRLSIL.

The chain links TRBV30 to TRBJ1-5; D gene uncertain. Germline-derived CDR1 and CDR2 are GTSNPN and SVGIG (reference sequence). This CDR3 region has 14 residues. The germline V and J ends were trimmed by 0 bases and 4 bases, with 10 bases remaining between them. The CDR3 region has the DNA TGTGCCTGGAGTGTGGCGCGGGGAAATCAGCCCCAGCATTTT. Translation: CAWSVARGNQPQHF.

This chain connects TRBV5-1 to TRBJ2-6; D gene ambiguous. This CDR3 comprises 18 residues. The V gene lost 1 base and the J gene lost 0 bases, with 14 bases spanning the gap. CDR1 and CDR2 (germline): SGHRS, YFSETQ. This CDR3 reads CASSLPLFENSGANVLTF. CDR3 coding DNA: TGCGCCAGCAGCTTGCCACTGTTTGAAAACTCTGGGGCCAACGTCCTGACTTTC.

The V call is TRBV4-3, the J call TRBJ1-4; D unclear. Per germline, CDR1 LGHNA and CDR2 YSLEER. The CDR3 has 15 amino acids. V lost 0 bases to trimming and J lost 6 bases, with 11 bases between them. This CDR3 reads CASSQESGNDEKLFF. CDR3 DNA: TGCGCCAGCAGCCAAGAATCAGGAAATGATGAAAAACTGTTTTTT.

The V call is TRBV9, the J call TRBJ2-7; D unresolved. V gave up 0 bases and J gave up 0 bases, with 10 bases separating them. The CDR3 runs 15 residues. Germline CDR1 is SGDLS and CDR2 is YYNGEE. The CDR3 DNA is TGTGCCAGCAGCGTAGCTCCACAGAACTCCTACGAGCAGTACTTC. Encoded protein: CASSVAPQNSYEQYF.

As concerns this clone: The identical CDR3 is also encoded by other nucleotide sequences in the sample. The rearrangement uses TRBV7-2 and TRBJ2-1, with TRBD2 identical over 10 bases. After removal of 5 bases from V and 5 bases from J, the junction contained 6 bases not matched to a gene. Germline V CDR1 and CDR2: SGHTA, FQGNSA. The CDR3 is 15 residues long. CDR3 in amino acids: CASSPRLAGDNEQFF. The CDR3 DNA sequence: TGTGCCAGCAGCCCCCGGCTAGCGGGAGACAATGAGCAGTTCTTC.

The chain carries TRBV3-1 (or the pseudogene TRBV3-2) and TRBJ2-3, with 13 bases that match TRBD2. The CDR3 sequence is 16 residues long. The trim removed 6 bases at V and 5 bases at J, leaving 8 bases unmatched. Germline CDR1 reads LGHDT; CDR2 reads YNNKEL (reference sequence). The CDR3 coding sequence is TGTGCCAGCAGACCACGACTAGCGGGAGGAAAAGATACGCAGTATTTT. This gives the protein CASRPRLAGGKDTQYF.

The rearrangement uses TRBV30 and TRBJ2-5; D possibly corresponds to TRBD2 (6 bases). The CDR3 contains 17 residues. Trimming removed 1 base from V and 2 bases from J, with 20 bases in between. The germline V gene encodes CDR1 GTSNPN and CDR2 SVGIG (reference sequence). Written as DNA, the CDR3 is TGTGCCTGGAGTGCCCACCCTGGGGTTGGGAGGCAAGAGACCCAGTACTTC. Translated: CAWSAHPGVGRQETQYF.

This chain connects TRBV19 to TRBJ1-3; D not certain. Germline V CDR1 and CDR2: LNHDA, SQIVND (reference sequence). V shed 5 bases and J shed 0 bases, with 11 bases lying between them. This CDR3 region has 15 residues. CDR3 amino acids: CASSYRAGSGNTIYF. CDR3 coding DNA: TGTGCCAGTAGTTACCGGGCGGGCTCTGGAAACACCATATATTTT.

The DNA for the CDR3 is TGCAGCGTAGGGACAGGGGATGGTGGCTACACCTTC. Amino acid sequence: CSVGTGDGGYTF. This chain links TRBV29-1 with TRBJ1-2; 10 bases align to TRBD1. The germline gives CDR1 SQVTM, CDR2 ANQGSEA. Germline trimming cut 6 bases from V and 7 bases from J; bases unmatched to any gene: 5. This CDR3 contains 12 residues.

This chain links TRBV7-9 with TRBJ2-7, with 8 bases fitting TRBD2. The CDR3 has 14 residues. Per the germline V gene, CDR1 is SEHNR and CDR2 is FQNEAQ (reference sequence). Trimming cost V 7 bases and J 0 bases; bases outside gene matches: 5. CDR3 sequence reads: CASTTGGSSYEQYF. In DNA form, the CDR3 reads TGTGCCAGCACCACGGGAGGGAGCTCCTACGAGCAGTACTTC.

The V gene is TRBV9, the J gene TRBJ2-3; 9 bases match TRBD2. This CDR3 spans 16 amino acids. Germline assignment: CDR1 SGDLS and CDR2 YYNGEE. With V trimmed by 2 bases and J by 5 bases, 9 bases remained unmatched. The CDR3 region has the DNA TGTGCCAGCAGCGTGCCTGCGGGAGGGCCGAAAGATACGCAGTATTTT. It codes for CASSVPAGGPKDTQYF. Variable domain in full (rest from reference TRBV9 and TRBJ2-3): DSGVTQTPKHLITATGQRVTLRCSPRSGDLSVYWYQQSLDQGLQFLIQYYNGEERAKGNILERFSAQQFPDLHSELNLSSLELGDSALYFCASSVPAGGPKDTQYFGPGTRLTVL.

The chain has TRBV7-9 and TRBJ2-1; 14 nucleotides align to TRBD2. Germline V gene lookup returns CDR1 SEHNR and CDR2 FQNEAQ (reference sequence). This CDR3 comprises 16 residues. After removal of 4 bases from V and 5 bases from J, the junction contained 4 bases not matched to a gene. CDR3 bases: TGTGCCAGCAGCTGGACTAGCGGGAGGCGCAACAATGAGCAGTTCTTC. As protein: CASSWTSGRRNNEQFF. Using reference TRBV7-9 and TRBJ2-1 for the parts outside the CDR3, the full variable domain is DTGVSQNPRHKITKRGQNVTFRCDPISEHNRLYWYRQTLGQGPEFLTYFQNEAQLEKSRLLSDRFSAERPKGSFSTLEIQRTEQGDSAMYLCASSWTSGRRNNEQFFGPGTRLTVL.

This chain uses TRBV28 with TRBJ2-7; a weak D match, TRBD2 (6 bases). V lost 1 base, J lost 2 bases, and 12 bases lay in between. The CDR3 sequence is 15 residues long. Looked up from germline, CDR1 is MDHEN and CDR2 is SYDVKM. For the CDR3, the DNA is TGTGCCAGCAGTTTATTGATCGCGGGGACCTACGAGCAGTACTTC. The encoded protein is CASSLLIAGTYEQYF.

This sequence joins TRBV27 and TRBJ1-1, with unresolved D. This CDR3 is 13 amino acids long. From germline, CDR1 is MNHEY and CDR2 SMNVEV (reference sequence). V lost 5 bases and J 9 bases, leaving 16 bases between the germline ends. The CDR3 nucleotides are TGTGCCAGCAGTGCTAATGAGTACTCAAAAGCTTTCTTT. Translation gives CASSANEYSKAFF.

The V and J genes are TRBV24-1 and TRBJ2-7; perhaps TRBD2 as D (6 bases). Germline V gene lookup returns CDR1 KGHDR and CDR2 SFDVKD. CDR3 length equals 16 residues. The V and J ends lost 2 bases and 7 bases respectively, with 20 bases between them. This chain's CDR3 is CATSDSSGLTSGEQYF. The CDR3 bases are TGTGCCACCAGTGATTCTTCGGGACTCACCTCTGGGGAGCAGTACTTC.